The 18 T cell receptor beta chains below were found in one sample sequenced in a study of T cell repertoires in ileal Crohn's disease. The sample's time point: neoterminal ileum biopsy at postoperative endoscopy, about 6 months after surgery. The method was immunoSEQ multiplex PCR; TCRdb's version includes in-frame clones alone and lacks a portion of them. This sample has some 11,000 clones; approximately 77% occur once, and the top ten carry approximately 8%. The specimen sequenced was ileal tissue. The receptors stem from an adult with Crohn's disease.

The chain recombines TRBV6-7 with TRBJ2-5; 9 bases fit TRBD1. TRBV6-7 qualifies as an ORF whose function is uncertain. V lost 5 bases to trimming and J lost 5 bases; unmatched junction nucleotides: 9. This CDR3 contains 15 residues. The CDR3 DNA reads as TGTGCCAGCAGTACCCCCGGGACAGGGTGGGAGACCCAGTACTTC. This translates into CASSTPGTGWETQYF.

The rearrangement joins TRBV9 to TRBJ2-2; possibly TRBD1 for D (6 bases). Trimming pared 3 bases from V and 0 bases from J, leaving 12 bases between. There are 16 residues in the CDR3. CDR1 and CDR2 (germline): SGDLS, YYNGEE. The CDR3 spells CASSGTGTPNTGELFF. The CDR3, as DNA: TGTGCCAGCAGCGGAACCGGGACACCGAACACCGGGGAGCTGTTTTTT.

The chain uses TRBV5-1 and TRBJ2-7; 9 bases fit TRBD1. Germline assignment: CDR1 SGHRS and CDR2 YFSETQ. V shed 0 bases and J 7 bases; nucleotides not matched to a gene: 11. The CDR3 totals 16 residues. The CDR3 region has the DNA TGCGCCAGCAGCTTGGTAACCGGGACAGGGCAGGAAGAGCAGTACTTC. Encoded protein: CASSLVTGTGQEEQYF.

The V and J genes are TRBV5-1 and TRBJ1-3; D is undetermined. CDR3 length: 14 amino acids. Germline V gives CDR1 SGHRS, CDR2 YFSETQ. The V gene lost 0 bases and the J gene lost 0 bases, with 4 bases spanning the gap. The CDR3 here is CASSLAVSGNTIYF. Here the CDR3 DNA reads TGCGCCAGCAGCTTGGCCGTCTCTGGAAACACCATATATTTT.

V usage is TRBV15 and J usage is TRBJ2-7; D gene ambiguous. The CDR3 runs 14 residues. Germline CDR1 reads LNHNV; CDR2 reads YYDKDF (reference sequence). Trimming left V 1 base short and J 1 base short, with 8 bases between. The CDR3 DNA sequence: TGTGCCACCAGCAGAGTGCAAACTTCCTACGAGCAGTACTTC. Translated: CATSRVQTSYEQYF. Full variable domain (missing parts from reference TRBV15 and TRBJ2-7): DAMVIQNPRYQVTQFGKPVTLSCSQTLNHNVMYWYQQKSSQAPKLLFHYYDKDFNNEADTPDNFQSRRPNTSFCFLDIRSPGLGDTAMYLCATSRVQTSYEQYFGPGTRLTVT.

The CDR3 sequence: CASKGQGATEAFF. The CDR3 DNA follows: TGCGCCAGCAAGGGACAGGGAGCCACTGAAGCTTTCTTT. The chain links TRBV5-1 to TRBJ1-1, with 9 positions matching TRBD1. V gave up 6 bases and J gave up 4 bases; unmatched junction bases: 4. CDR3 length: 13 amino acids. Germline V gene lookup returns CDR1 SGHRS and CDR2 YFSETQ.

This chain uses TRBV28 with TRBJ1-3; D call uncertain. Germline values: CDR1 MDHEN, CDR2 SYDVKM. The V end lost 2 bases, the J end lost 0 bases, and 8 bases lay between the germline ends. The CDR3 sequence is 15 residues long. The CDR3 sequence is CASSLTLSSGNTIYF. The CDR3 coding sequence is TGTGCCAGCAGTTTAACCCTGAGCTCTGGAAACACCATATATTTT.

Points on this clone: The sample contains more than one DNA sequence encoding this CDR3. The chain couples TRBV29-1 to TRBJ1-1; D remains ambiguous. Trimming took 6 bases from V and 1 from J, leaving 6 bases between them. The CDR3 loop spans 11 amino acids. The germline gives CDR1 SQVTM, CDR2 ANQGSEA. The DNA for the CDR3 is TGCAGCGTACAGCAGAACACTGAAGCTTTCTTT. Translation gives CSVQQNTEAFF.

This clone has only a few counts. This chain joins TRBV7-2 and TRBJ1-1; unclear D gene. V was pared by 3 bases and J by 6 bases, with 11 bases between. The V gene's germline CDR1 is SGHTA and CDR2 FQGNSA. The CDR3 runs 13 residues. The CDR3 DNA is TGTGCCAGCAGCTTGAGGTTTTTCTCTGAAGCTTTCTTT. It specifies CASSLRFFSEAFF.

This clone was counted a few times. J is TRBJ2-1 and V is TRBV5-1; a possible D gene is TRBD2 (6 bases). The CDR3 totals 14 residues. Between the trimmed V and J ends, which lost 5 bases and 7 bases, there was a span of 16 bases. Germline loops: CDR1 SGHRS, CDR2 YFSETQ. In nucleotides, the CDR3 is TGCGCCAGCAGTTTCCGGGACTTCGGGAATGAGCAGTTCTTC. Its translation: CASSFRDFGNEQFF.

CDR3 sequence reads: CASSGRGLYGYTF. DNA for the CDR3: TGTGCCAGCAGCGGCAGGGGTCTTTATGGCTACACCTTC. The V and J genes are TRBV5-8 and TRBJ1-2; perhaps TRBD1 as D (6 bases). V was cut by 4 bases and J by 5 bases, with 12 bases left in between. Germline V gene sequence: CDR1 SGHTS, CDR2 YDEGEE. The CDR3 has 13 amino acids.

V usage is TRBV19 and J usage is TRBJ2-1; 8 bases agree with TRBD1. The V segment lost 4 bases and the J segment 12 bases; nucleotides outside the gene matches: 11. The CDR3 extends over 14 amino acids. Germline CDR1 and CDR2: LNHDA and SQIVND (reference sequence). In nucleotides, the CDR3 is TGTGCCAGTAGTACTCCGGGACAGGTCGCTTGGCAGTTCTTC. As protein: CASSTPGQVAWQFF.

The J gene is TRBJ1-1, the V gene TRBV27; no firm D call. Between the trimmed V and J ends, which lost 7 bases and 0 bases, there was a span of 18 bases. The V gene's germline CDR1 is MNHEY and CDR2 SMNVEV (reference sequence). The CDR3 extends over 16 amino acids. The chain's CDR3 is CASNPRMTVMNTEAFF. As DNA, the CDR3 is TGTGCCAGCAACCCGAGGATGACGGTCATGAACACTGAAGCTTTCTTT.

V gene TRBV6-1 combines with J gene TRBJ2-5; 8 bases are shared with TRBD1. Germline V gene data show CDR1 as MNHNS and CDR2 as SASEGT. V shed 2 bases, J shed 5 bases, and the junction held 4 bases outside the gene matches. The CDR3 has 14 amino acids. The CDR3 loop is CASSESRGQETQYF. Written as DNA, the CDR3 is TGTGCCAGCAGTGAAAGCAGGGGGCAGGAGACCCAGTACTTC.

This chain links TRBV2 with TRBJ1-2; a weak D match, TRBD1 (5 bases). Trimming left V 7 bases short and J 10 bases short, with 16 bases between. The CDR3 is 12 amino acids. Germline V gene sequence: CDR1 SNHLY, CDR2 FYNNEI. CDR3 loop: CASTYLGGDYTF. As DNA, the CDR3 is TGTGCCAGCACATACCTGGGGGGGGACTACACCTTC.

The rearrangement uses TRBV2 and TRBJ2-5; 9 bases are shared with TRBD1. Germline lookup yields CDR1 SNHLY and CDR2 FYNNEI. The V gene end was trimmed by 7 bases and the J gene end by 4 bases; junction bases not matched to a gene: 7. The CDR3 contains 14 residues. The CDR3 region has the DNA TGTGCCAGCAATGGACAGGGGAGGGGAGAGACCCAGTACTTC. Protein sequence: CASNGQGRGETQYF.

The chain combines TRBV19 with TRBJ1-2; tentatively, D is TRBD1 (6 bases). CDR3 length equals 15 residues. Germline values: CDR1 LNHDA, CDR2 SQIVND (reference sequence). Trimming removed 7 bases from V and 4 bases from J, with 19 bases in between. The DNA for the CDR3 is TGTGCCAGTACAGACCACAACAGGGTAGCCTATGGCTACACCTTC. It yields the protein CASTDHNRVAYGYTF.

The chain recombines TRBV28 with TRBJ2-2, with 9 bases aligning to TRBD2. The germline gives CDR1 MDHEN, CDR2 SYDVKM. The junction had 19 bases not matched to a gene; V was cut back by 8 bases and J by 6 bases. The CDR3 has 18 residues. The DNA for the CDR3 is TGTGCCAGCTTACCCCCGGGTAGTAGCGGGAGAATATCCGGGGAGCTGTTTTTT. Encoded protein: CASLPPGSSGRISGELFF.